Below, 16 T cell receptor beta chains from the same sample are listed, as sequenced in a study of T cell responses to AZD1222 COVID-19 vaccine. Assay used: immunoSEQ multiplex PCR; TCRdb lists only in-frame clones, some missing. The data hold about 42,000 clones, with about 87% observed a single time. Sequenced here: peripheral blood, sampled 28 days after the second AZD1222 dose. The source is an adult who received the AZD1222 COVID-19 vaccine.

The CDR3 loop is CASSPTDRNTIYF. CDR3 sequence (DNA): TGTGCCAGCAGTCCCACTGACAGAAACACCATATATTTT. The chain links TRBV12-3 or TRBV12-4 to TRBJ1-3; D remains unclear. CDR3 length: 13 amino acids. V lost 5 bases to trimming and J lost 5 bases, with 10 bases between them.

The chain couples TRBV20-1 to TRBJ2-7, with 7 bases that match TRBD1. This CDR3 has 13 amino acids. Germline CDR1 is DFQATT and CDR2 is SNEGSKA (reference sequence). The junction had 5 bases not matched to a gene; V was cut back by 3 bases and J by 3 bases. This chain's CDR3 is CSASTGDDYEQYF. The CDR3 DNA is TGCAGTGCTAGTACAGGGGACGACTACGAGCAGTACTTC.

The CDR3: CASSDQGGYGYTF. Here the CDR3 DNA reads TGTGCCAGCTCTGACCAGGGAGGTTATGGCTACACCTTC. The chain uses TRBV6-5 and TRBJ1-2; D is possibly TRBD1 (5 bases). Germline CDR1 and CDR2: MNHEY and SVGAGI. The CDR3 loop spans 13 amino acids. Between the trimmed V and J ends, which lost 8 bases and 5 bases, there was a span of 15 bases.

The V call is TRBV5-6, the J call TRBJ2-7; D not certain. Germline loops: CDR1 SGHDT, CDR2 YYEEEE. The CDR3 length is 12 residues. V was trimmed by 4 bases and J by 3 bases, leaving 8 bases between them. The CDR3 is CASSLDGYEQYF. For the CDR3, the DNA is TGTGCCAGCAGCCTGGATGGCTACGAGCAGTACTTC. Filled out from reference TRBV5-6 and TRBJ2-7, the complete variable domain reads DAGVTQSPTHLIKTRGQQVTLRCSPKSGHDTVSWYQQALGQGPQFIFQYYEEEERQRGNFPDRFSGHQFPNYSSELNVNALLLGDSALYLCASSLDGYEQYFGPGTRLTVT.

This chain links TRBV6-5 with TRBJ2-7, with D possibly being TRBD2 (6 bases). CDR3 length: 15 amino acids. The V and J ends lost 6 bases and 0 bases respectively, with 15 bases between them. Germline lookup yields CDR1 MNHEY and CDR2 SVGAGI. CDR3 protein: CASRPGTSSSYEQYF. In DNA, the CDR3 is TGTGCCAGCAGACCCGGGACTTCGAGCTCCTACGAGCAGTACTTC.

The chain combines TRBV3-1 (or the pseudogene TRBV3-2) with TRBJ1-3, with 7 bases identical to TRBD1. The junction had 6 bases not matched to a gene; V was cut back by 4 bases and J by 0 bases. Germline V gene lookup returns CDR1 LGHDT and CDR2 YNNKEL (reference sequence). This CDR3 region has 16 residues. CDR3 DNA sequence: TGTGCCAGCAGCCGCAAAACAGGGGCCTCTGGAAACACCATATATTTT. This encodes CASSRKTGASGNTIYF.

This chain links TRBV7-2 with TRBJ1-2; a weak D match, TRBD1 (5 bases). The germline CDR1 and CDR2 sequences are SGHTA and FQGNSA. This CDR3 contains 16 residues. V lost 0 bases and J 8 bases, leaving 19 bases between the germline ends. The CDR3 region has the DNA TGTGCCAGCAGCTTAGCGCAGGGACCCCGCACGGAGGGCTACACCTTC. This gives the protein CASSLAQGPRTEGYTF.

The chain has TRBV7-9 and TRBJ1-1; 9 bases are a match to TRBD1. Germline assignment: CDR1 SEHNR and CDR2 FQNEAQ (reference sequence). The CDR3 runs to 13 residues. The V gene end was trimmed by 5 bases and the J gene end by 4 bases; junction bases not matched to a gene: 2. The CDR3 here is CASSPGQGTEAFF. The DNA for the CDR3 is TGTGCCAGCAGCCCGGGACAGGGCACTGAAGCTTTCTTT.

The J gene is TRBJ2-1, the V gene TRBV2; TRBD2 agrees at 10 bases. CDR1 is SNHLY and CDR2 is FYNNEI in the germline V gene. The J segment lost 4 bases and the V segment lost 3 bases, leaving 3 bases of the junction unmatched. This CDR3 contains 15 residues. This CDR3 is CASSDSSGSYNEQFF. CDR3 coding DNA: TGTGCCAGCAGTGATTCTAGCGGGAGTTACAATGAGCAGTTCTTC.

V usage is TRBV7-3 and J usage is TRBJ2-1; no reliable D call. Trimming removed 5 bases at V and 7 bases at J, with 21 bases between. Germline CDR1 SGHTA, CDR2 FQGTGA. The CDR3 runs to 16 residues. The CDR3 sequence is CASSPVLDAPANEQFF. In DNA form, the CDR3 reads TGTGCCAGCAGCCCAGTGCTAGACGCCCCTGCAAATGAGCAGTTCTTC.

The chain uses TRBV27 and TRBJ1-4; D uncertain. The germline V gene encodes CDR1 MNHEY and CDR2 SMNVEV (reference sequence). V lost 4 bases to trimming and J lost 8 bases, with 5 bases between them. This CDR3 has 11 residues. The CDR3 is CASSYGEKLFF. The CDR3, as DNA: TGTGCCAGCAGTTATGGGGAAAAACTGTTTTTT.

This clone was observed a single time. This chain joins TRBV11-2 and TRBJ2-7; no definite D call. The CDR3 has 13 amino acids. The V end was cut by 2 bases, the J end by 2 bases, with 7 bases between. Per the germline V gene, CDR1 is SGHAT and CDR2 is FQNNGV. CDR3 sequence: CASSLQETYEQYF. The CDR3 DNA reads as TGTGCCAGCAGCTTACAGGAAACCTACGAGCAGTACTTC.

The chain has TRBV27 and TRBJ2-7; D remains ambiguous. This CDR3 has 15 residues. Trimming pared 7 bases from V and 1 base from J, leaving 17 bases between. Germline-derived CDR1 and CDR2 are MNHEY and SMNVEV (reference sequence). CDR3 amino acids: CASTPRAEQSYEQYF. The DNA for the CDR3 is TGTGCCAGCACCCCCCGGGCAGAGCAGTCCTACGAGCAGTACTTC.

A few counts support this clone. As DNA, the CDR3 is TGTGCCAGCTCAACAAACAGGGGGCGCGGATCCGAGCAGTACTTC. It is translated as CASSTNRGRGSEQYF. The chain has TRBV18 and TRBJ2-7, with 9 bases fitting TRBD1. In germline, CDR1 is KGHSH, CDR2 LQKENI. V shed 5 bases, J shed 6 bases, and the junction held 11 bases outside the gene matches. This CDR3 spans 15 amino acids.

The rearrangement links TRBV13 to TRBJ1-3, with D tentatively TRBD1 (5 bases). V dropped 5 bases and J dropped 5 bases, with 19 bases sitting between them. Germline V gene lookup returns CDR1 PRHDT and CDR2 FYEKMQ (reference sequence). The CDR3 extends over 16 amino acids. The chain's CDR3 is CASSLRGTAARNTIYF. The CDR3 bases are TGTGCCAGCAGCCTACGCGGGACCGCGGCCAGAAACACCATATATTTT.

This chain connects TRBV12-5 to TRBJ2-1, with TRBD2 as a possible D gene (6 bases). This CDR3 is built from 14 residues. Deletions cut 4 bases from V and 3 bases from J, with 10 bases between. Germline CDR1 is LGHNT and CDR2 is FRNRAP. In DNA, the CDR3 is TGTGCTAGTGGTTCCCCGGGGGACTACAATGAGCAGTTCTTC. This gives the protein CASGSPGDYNEQFF.